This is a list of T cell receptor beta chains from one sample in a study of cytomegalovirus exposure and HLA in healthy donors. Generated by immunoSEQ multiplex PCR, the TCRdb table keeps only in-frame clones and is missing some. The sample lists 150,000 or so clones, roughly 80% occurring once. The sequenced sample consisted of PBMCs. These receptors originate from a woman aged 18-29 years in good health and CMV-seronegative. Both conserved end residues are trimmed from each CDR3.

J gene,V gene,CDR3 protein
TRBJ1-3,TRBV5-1,ASSPLGGGVDTIY
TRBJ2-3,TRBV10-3,AISLAGSVDTQY
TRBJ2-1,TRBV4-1,ASSTGLAGGFYNEQF
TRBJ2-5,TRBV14,ASSLWTGDQRETQY
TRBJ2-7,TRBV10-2,ASSARQGAFYEQY
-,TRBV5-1,ASSSDYEQY
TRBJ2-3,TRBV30,AWSVGGIADTQY
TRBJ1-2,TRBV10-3,AISEGQGAQSNYGYT
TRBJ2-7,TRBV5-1,ASTDTGRSYEQY
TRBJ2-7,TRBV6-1,AVPGGPRYEQY
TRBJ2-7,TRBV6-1,ASSDWTAAYEQY
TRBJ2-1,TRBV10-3,AISALGLLAMGGNEQF
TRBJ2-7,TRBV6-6,ASRDGQAVYEQY
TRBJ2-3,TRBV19,ASTGDTDTQY
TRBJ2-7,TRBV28,ASSLENPLRGQY
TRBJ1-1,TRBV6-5,ASSRREDTEAF
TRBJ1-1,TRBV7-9,ASSLLAGNAEAF
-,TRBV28,ASSSGVGSSYEQY
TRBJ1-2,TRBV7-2,ASSLARGEYGYT
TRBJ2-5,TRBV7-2,ASNPGGGQETQY
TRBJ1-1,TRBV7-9,ASSLDRVATEAF
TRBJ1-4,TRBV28,ASSLGGTRREKLF
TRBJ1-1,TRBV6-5,ASSYGRGKAEAF
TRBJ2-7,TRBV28,ASSRRGNEQY
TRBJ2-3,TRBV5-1,ASSVSSGSTDTQY
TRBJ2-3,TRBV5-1,ASSLVATDTDTQY
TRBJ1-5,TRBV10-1,ASSDGGIGQPQH
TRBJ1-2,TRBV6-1,ANSQTGDYGYT
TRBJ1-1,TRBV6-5,ASSRDRENTEAF
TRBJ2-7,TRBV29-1,SAGHDSPYEQY
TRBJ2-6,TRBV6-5,ASSYESAGANVLA
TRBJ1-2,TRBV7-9,ASSPKARNGYT
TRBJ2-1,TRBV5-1,ASSLARTSGRAEQF
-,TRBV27,ASILRGSSYEQY
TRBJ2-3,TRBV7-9,ASNAVPDTQY
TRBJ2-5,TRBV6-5,ASSSVQETQY
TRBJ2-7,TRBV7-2,ASSKTNLYEQY
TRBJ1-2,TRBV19,ASSTPAERNGYT
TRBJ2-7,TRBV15,ATSRERTNYYEQY
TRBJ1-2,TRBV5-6,ASSLVGGDYGYT
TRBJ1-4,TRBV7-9,ASSLRGGDLF
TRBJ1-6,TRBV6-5,ASSYSASSYNSPLH
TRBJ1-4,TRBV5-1,ASSGEEKLF
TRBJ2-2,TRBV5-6,ASSLAGGVTGELF
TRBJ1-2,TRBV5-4,ASTRDVDGYT
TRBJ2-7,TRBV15,ATSRDLASGRREQY
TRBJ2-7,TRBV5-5,ASSLGAGPTYEQY